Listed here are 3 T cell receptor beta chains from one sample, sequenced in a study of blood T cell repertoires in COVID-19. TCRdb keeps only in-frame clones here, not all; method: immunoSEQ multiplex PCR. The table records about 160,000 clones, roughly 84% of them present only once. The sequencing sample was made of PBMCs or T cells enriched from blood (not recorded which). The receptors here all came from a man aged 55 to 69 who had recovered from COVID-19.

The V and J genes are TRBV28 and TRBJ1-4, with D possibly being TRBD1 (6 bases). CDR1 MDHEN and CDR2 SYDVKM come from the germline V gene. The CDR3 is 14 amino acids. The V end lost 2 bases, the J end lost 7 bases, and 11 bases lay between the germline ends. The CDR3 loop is CASSLGQGSEKLFF. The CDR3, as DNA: TGTGCCAGCAGTTTAGGTCAGGGGAGTGAAAAACTGTTTTTT.

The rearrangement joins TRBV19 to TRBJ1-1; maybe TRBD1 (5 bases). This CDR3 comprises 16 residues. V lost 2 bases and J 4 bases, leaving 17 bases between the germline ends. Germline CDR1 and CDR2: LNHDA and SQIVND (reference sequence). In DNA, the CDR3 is TGTGCCAGTAGTATAATCACGGCAGGGAAGTTCACTGAAGCTTTCTTT. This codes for CASSIITAGKFTEAFF.

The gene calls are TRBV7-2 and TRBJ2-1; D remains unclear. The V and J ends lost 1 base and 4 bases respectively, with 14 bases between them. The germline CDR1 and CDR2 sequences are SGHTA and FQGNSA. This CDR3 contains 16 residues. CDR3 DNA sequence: TGTGCCAGCAGCTTAGTCGGTAGAGCTTTTTACAATGAGCAGTTCTTC. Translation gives CASSLVGRAFYNEQFF.